The entry below gives a single T cell receptor (beta chain) sequence along with its context. With 0 bases clipped from V and 5 bases from J, the junction kept 7 bases outside the gene matches. Germline assignment: CDR1 LGHNA and CDR2 YSLEER. The CDR3 contains 15 residues. This record comes from a study of blood T cell repertoires in COVID-19. Across the study: The study drew acute and convalescent COVID-19 samples from the United States, Italy and Spain.

Using immunoSEQ multiplex PCR, the repertoire was profiled, and TCRdb retains in-frame clones only, with some absent. The table has around 100,000 clones, approximately 91% seen once. This receptor was obtained from a human donor in a cohort sampled during active COVID-19. This sequence joins TRBV4-3 and TRBJ2-7; 7 bases map to TRBD1. Input material: peripheral blood. In nucleotides, the CDR3 is TGCGCCAGCAGCCAAGATCGGGGACAGACCCACGAGCAGTACTTC. This codes for CASSQDRGQTHEQYF.